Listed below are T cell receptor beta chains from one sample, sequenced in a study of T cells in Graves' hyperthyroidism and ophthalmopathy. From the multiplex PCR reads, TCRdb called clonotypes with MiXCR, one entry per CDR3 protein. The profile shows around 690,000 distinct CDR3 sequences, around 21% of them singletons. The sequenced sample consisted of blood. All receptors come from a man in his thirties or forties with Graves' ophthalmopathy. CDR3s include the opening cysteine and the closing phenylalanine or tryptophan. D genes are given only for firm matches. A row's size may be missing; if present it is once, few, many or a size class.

CASSHDTGELFF TGCGCCAGCAGCCATGACACCGGGGAGCTGTTTTTT TRBV4-1 12 NA NA TRBJ2-2
CASSMRVATAYGYTF TGTGCCAGTAGTATGAGGGTAGCCACTGCCTATGGCTACACCTTC TRBV19 15 NA few TRBJ1-2
CASSSDRAMNTEAFF TGTGCCAGCAGCTCAGACAGGGCGATGAACACTGAAGCTTTCTTT TRBV7-2 15 TRBD1 many TRBJ1-1
CASKIGRGENYGYTF TGTGCCAGCAAGATAGGGAGAGGGGAAAACTATGGCTACACCTTC TRBV2 15 NA many TRBJ1-2
CATSGIGTSTDTQYF TGTGCCACCAGTGGGATAGGAACTAGCACAGATACGCAGTATTTT TRBV24-1 15 NA NA TRBJ2-3
CSAAPTVSNQPQHF TGCAGTGCTGCTCCGACGGTCAGCAATCAGCCCCAGCATTTT TRBV20-1 14 NA NA TRBJ1-5
CASRPPGLTEAFF TGTGCCAGCAGGCCCCCCGGCCTCACTGAAGCTTTCTTT TRBV27 13 NA few TRBJ1-1
CASSDSGRAGELFF TGTGCCAGCAGTGATAGCGGGAGGGCTGGGGAGCTGTTTTTT TRBV27 14 TRBD2 NA TRBJ2-2
CASSVTQGASTGELFF TGCGCCAGCAGCGTGACACAGGGGGCCAGCACCGGGGAGCTGTTTTTT TRBV5-1 16 TRBD1 NA TRBJ2-2
CATRSPAEQFF TGTGCCACCCGAAGTCCTGCTGAGCAGTTCTTC TRBV19 11 NA NA TRBJ2-1
CSASKGGRDRPQHF TGCAGTGCTAGCAAAGGGGGCAGGGATAGGCCCCAGCATTTT TRBV20-1 14 TRBD1 NA TRBJ1-5
CASSYSKASGTYEQYF TGTGCCAGCAGTTACTCGAAGGCTAGCGGGACCTACGAGCAGTACTTC TRBV6-5 16 TRBD2 NA TRBJ2-7
CASSQEGRTDYGYTF TGTGCCAGCAGCCAAGAGGGACGGACCGACTATGGCTACACCTTC TRBV4-2 15 NA few TRBJ1-2
CSARDFGQPNDGYTF TGCAGTGCTAGAGATTTCGGGCAGCCAAACGATGGCTACACCTTC TRBV20-1 15 NA NA TRBJ1-2
CASSRRTGVAGELFF TGTGCCAGCAGCCGCCGGACAGGGGTGGCCGGGGAGCTGTTTTTT TRBV12-3/TRBV12-4 15 TRBD1 NA TRBJ2-2
CASSLGWGGRGIEQFF TGTGCCAGCAGCTTAGGATGGGGGGGGCGGGGGATTGAGCAGTTCTTC TRBV11-2 16 NA many TRBJ2-1
CSVLTGGETQYF TGCAGTGTCCTGACAGGGGGAGAGACCCAGTACTTC TRBV20-1 12 TRBD1 many TRBJ2-5
CASSVGGQNLGNEQFF TGTGCCAGCAGCGTAGGCGGTCAAAACCTTGGCAATGAGCAGTTCTTC TRBV9 16 NA NA TRBJ2-1
CSARDIQNQPQHF TGCAGTGCTAGAGACATCCAAAATCAGCCCCAGCATTTT TRBV20-1 13 NA many TRBJ1-5
CASSPSDPRVITHYEQYF TGTGCCAGCAGCCCTTCGGACCCTCGGGTGATAACCCACTACGAGCAGTACTTC TRBV3-1 18 NA few TRBJ2-7
CSAQKGGDSYTF TGCAGTGCCCAGAAGGGGGGGGATAGCTACACCTTC TRBV20-1 12 NA NA TRBJ1-2
CASSARTSGTKNIQYF TGTGCCAGCAGCGCCCGGACCTCGGGAACCAAAAACATTCAGTACTTC TRBV11-1 16 NA few TRBJ2-4
CASSRLQGFTEAFF TGTGCCAGCAGCCGACTACAGGGTTTCACTGAAGCTTTCTTT TRBV16 14 NA many TRBJ1-1
CSVRGVGPEAFF TGCAGCGTCCGAGGGGTAGGGCCTGAAGCTTTCTTT TRBV29-1 12 NA few TRBJ1-1
CASSHSTTGQAYYEQYF TGTGCCAGCAGCCACTCGACGACGGGACAAGCCTACTACGAGCAGTACTTC TRBV3-1 17 NA few TRBJ2-7
CASSTHVNYGYTF TGTGCCAGCAGTACCCACGTTAACTATGGCTACACCTTC TRBV2 13 NA many TRBJ1-2
CASLSKGLYNEQFF TGTGCCAGCTTGAGCAAGGGGCTCTACAATGAGCAGTTCTTC TRBV2 14 NA few TRBJ2-1
CASSPGPQGPSGNTIYF TGCGCCAGCAGCCCCGGTCCCCAGGGGCCCTCTGGAAACACCATATATTTT TRBV5-1 17 NA few TRBJ1-3
CSARPRVAGPTYTQYF TGCAGTGCTAGACCCCGAGTAGCGGGGCCCACATATACGCAGTATTTT TRBV20-1 16 TRBD2 many TRBJ2-3
CASSSPGQGIGKLFF TGTGCCAGCAGTTCACCGGGACAGGGGATAGGAAAACTGTTTTTT TRBV28 15 TRBD1 NA TRBJ1-4
CAWSVRGRRGEQYF TGTGCCTGGAGTGTACGCGGGAGAAGGGGCGAGCAGTACTTC TRBV30 14 TRBD2 many TRBJ2-7
CASSSPGQGVHEQYF TGTGCCAGCAGTAGTCCGGGACAGGGGGTGCACGAGCAGTACTTC TRBV28 15 TRBD1 once TRBJ2-7
CASSLYFQGNTEAFF TGTGCCAGCAGCCTATACTTCCAAGGGAACACTGAAGCTTTCTTT TRBV5-6 15 NA NA TRBJ1-1
CASSTPTGTESLNQYF TGTGCCAGCAGCACCCCGACCGGGACGGAGTCCCTAAACCAGTACTTC TRBV7-9 16 NA NA TRBJ2-5
CASSPLAGTDTQYF TGTGCCAGCTCACCCTTAGCGGGAACAGATACGCAGTATTTT TRBV18 14 TRBD2 many TRBJ2-3
CANSPTAGGSDTQYF TGTGCCAACAGCCCAACGGCAGGGGGTTCAGATACGCAGTATTTT TRBV4-2 15 TRBD1 NA TRBJ2-3
CASSQASQGTEAFF TGCGCCAGCAGCCAAGCCAGCCAGGGCACTGAAGCTTTCTTT TRBV4-1 14 NA many TRBJ1-1
CASSAFQGANEKLFF TGTGCCAGCAGTGCTTTCCAGGGGGCTAATGAAAAACTGTTTTTT TRBV6-1 15 TRBD1 NA TRBJ1-4
CASRTRAQGQGAGDTIYF TGTGCCAGCAGGACTCGAGCACAGGGACAGGGGGCCGGGGACACCATATATTTT TRBV12-3/TRBV12-4 18 TRBD1 NA TRBJ1-3
CASSPQDRGGEQYF TGTGCCAGCAGTCCTCAGGACAGGGGAGGCGAGCAGTACTTC TRBV28 14 TRBD1 many TRBJ2-7
CASSETGSAIQYF TGTGCCAGCTCCGAAACGGGGTCGGCGATTCAGTACTTC TRBV18 13 NA NA TRBJ2-4
CASSPQQSTRPIYEQYF TGTGCCAGCAGCCCGCAACAGTCGACTAGACCTATCTACGAGCAGTACTTC TRBV7-9 17 NA many TRBJ2-7
CSGERPGVTEAFF TGCAGTGGAGAACGCCCGGGGGTAACTGAAGCTTTCTTT TRBV20-1 13 NA many TRBJ1-1
CASSLGQLSDNEQFF TGCGCCAGCAGCTTGGGACAGCTCTCGGACAATGAGCAGTTCTTC TRBV5-1 15 NA few TRBJ2-1
CASSFRLTTQETQYF TGTGCCAGCAGCTTCCGGCTTACTACCCAAGAGACCCAGTACTTC TRBV5-4 15 NA few TRBJ2-5
CASSSPVAGGTGELFF TGTGCCAGCAGTTCCCCGGTAGCGGGAGGCACCGGGGAGCTGTTTTTT TRBV28 16 TRBD2 few TRBJ2-2
CASSFGSGRAEQFF TGTGCCAGCAGCTTTGGAAGCGGGAGGGCCGAGCAGTTCTTC TRBV5-6 14 TRBD2 few TRBJ2-1
CASSVVPGTYEQYF TGTGCCAGCAGCGTAGTCCCAGGGACCTACGAGCAGTACTTC TRBV9 14 NA once TRBJ2-7
CASSHRLAGVTGELFF TGTGCCAGCAGCCACCGACTAGCGGGAGTTACCGGGGAGCTGTTTTTT TRBV11-2 16 TRBD2 few TRBJ2-2
CAISGIAGEGTDTQYF TGTGCCATCAGTGGTATAGCGGGAGAGGGCACAGATACGCAGTATTTT TRBV10-3 16 TRBD2 NA TRBJ2-3
CASSVGGFTEAFF TGTGCCAGCAGCGTAGGAGGGTTCACTGAAGCTTTCTTT TRBV9 13 NA NA TRBJ1-1
CAWSVGSGEYNEQFF TGTGCCTGGAGTGTGGGTAGCGGGGAGTACAATGAGCAGTTCTTC TRBV30 15 TRBD2 many TRBJ2-1
CASSLRGQVIGELFF TGTGCCAGCAGTTTACGGGGACAGGTTATCGGGGAGCTGTTTTTT TRBV28 15 TRBD1 few TRBJ2-2
CASSQKAGQLYEQYF TGCGCCAGCAGCCAGAAAGCGGGACAGCTATACGAGCAGTACTTC TRBV4-1 15 NA NA TRBJ2-7
CASSLESEQLTGGLAGGFYNEQFF TGTGCCAGCAGTTTAGAGTCGGAACAGCTTACAGGGGGACTAGCGGGAGGATTTTACAATGAGCAGTTCTTC TRBV28 24 TRBD2 many TRBJ2-1
CASSLGGGDGYTF TGTGCCAGCAGCTTAGGGGGGGGGGATGGCTACACCTTC TRBV11-2 13 NA few TRBJ1-2
CSVEAGDKQYF TGCAGTGTGGAAGCGGGGGACAAGCAGTACTTC TRBV20-1 11 TRBD2 NA TRBJ2-7
CASSENSLLRPSSGANVLTF TGTGCCAGCAGCGAAAATTCCCTTCTTCGGCCCTCCTCTGGGGCCAACGTCCTGACTTTC TRBV11-2 20 NA few TRBJ2-6
CASSLVLVSNEQFF TGTGCCAGCAGCTTGGTGTTAGTTAGCAATGAGCAGTTCTTC TRBV5-6 14 NA once TRBJ2-1